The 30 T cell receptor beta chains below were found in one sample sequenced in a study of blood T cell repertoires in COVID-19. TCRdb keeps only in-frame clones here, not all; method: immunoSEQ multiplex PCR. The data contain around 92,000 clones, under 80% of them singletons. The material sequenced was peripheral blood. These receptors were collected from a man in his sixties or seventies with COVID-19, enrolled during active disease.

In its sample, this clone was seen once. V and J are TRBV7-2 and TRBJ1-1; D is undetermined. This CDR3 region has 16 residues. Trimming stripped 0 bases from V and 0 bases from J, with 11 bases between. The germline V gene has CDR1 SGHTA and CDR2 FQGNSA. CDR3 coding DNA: TGTGCCAGCAGCTTAGCGCTAAACAGACTGAACACTGAAGCTTTCTTT. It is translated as CASSLALNRLNTEAFF. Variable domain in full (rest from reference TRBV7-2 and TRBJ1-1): GAGVSQSPSNKVTEKGKDVELRCDPISGHTALYWYRQSLGQGLEFLIYFQGNSAPDKSGLPSDRFSAERTGGSVSTLTIQRTQQEDSAVYLCASSLALNRLNTEAFFGQGTRLTVV.

CDR3 residues: CASSGQGTPSPQHF. The DNA for the CDR3 is TGTGCCAGCAGTGGACAGGGGACGCCCTCGCCCCAGCATTTT. The chain is built from TRBV6-2 or TRBV6-3 and TRBJ1-5; 9 nucleotides match TRBD1. The V gene end was trimmed by 5 bases and the J gene end by 9 bases; junction bases not matched to a gene: 8. This CDR3 is built from 14 residues. Germline assignment: CDR1 MNHEY and CDR2 SVGEGT.

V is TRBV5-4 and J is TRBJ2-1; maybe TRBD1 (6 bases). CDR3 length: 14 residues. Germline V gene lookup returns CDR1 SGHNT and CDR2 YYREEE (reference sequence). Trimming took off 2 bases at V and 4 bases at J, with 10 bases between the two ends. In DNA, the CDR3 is TGTGCCAGCAGCTTAGGGGGTTTGTACAATGAGCAGTTCTTC. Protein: CASSLGGLYNEQFF.

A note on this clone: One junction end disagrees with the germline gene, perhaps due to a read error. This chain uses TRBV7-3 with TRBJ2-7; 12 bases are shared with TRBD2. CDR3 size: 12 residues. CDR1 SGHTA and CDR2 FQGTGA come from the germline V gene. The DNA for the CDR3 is TGTGCCAGCAGCCCCACTAGCGGGAGGAGAAACTTC. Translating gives CASSPTSGRRNF.

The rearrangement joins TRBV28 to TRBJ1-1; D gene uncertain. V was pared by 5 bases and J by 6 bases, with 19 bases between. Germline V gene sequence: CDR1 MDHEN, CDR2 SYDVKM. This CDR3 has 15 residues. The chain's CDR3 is CASSPTIRASAEAFF. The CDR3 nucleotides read TGTGCCAGCAGTCCTACGATTCGGGCTAGCGCTGAAGCTTTCTTT.

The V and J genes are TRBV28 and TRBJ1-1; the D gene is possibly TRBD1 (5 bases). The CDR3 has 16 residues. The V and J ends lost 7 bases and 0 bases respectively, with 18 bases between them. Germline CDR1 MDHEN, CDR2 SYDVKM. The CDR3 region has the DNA TGTGCCAGCATGCCGGCGGGGGTTTTGGTGAACACTGAAGCTTTCTTT. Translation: CASMPAGVLVNTEAFF.

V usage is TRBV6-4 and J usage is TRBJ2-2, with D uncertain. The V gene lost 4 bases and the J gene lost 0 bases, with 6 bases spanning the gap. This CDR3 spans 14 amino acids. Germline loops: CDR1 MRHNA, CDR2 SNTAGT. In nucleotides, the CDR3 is TGTGCCAGCAGTGTCTTCGCGAACACCGGGGAGCTGTTTTTT. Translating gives CASSVFANTGELFF.

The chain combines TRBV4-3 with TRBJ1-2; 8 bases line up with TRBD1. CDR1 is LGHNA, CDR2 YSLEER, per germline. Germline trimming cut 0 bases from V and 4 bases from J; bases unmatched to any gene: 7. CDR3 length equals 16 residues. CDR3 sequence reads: CASSQDRQGAGYGYTF. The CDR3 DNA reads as TGCGCCAGCAGCCAAGATAGGCAGGGGGCCGGCTATGGCTACACCTTC.

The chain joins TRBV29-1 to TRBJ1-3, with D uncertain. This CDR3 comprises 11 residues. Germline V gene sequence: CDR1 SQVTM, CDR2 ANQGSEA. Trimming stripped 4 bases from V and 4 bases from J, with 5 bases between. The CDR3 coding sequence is TGCAGCGTTGCCTCCGGAAACACCATATATTTT. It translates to CSVASGNTIYF.

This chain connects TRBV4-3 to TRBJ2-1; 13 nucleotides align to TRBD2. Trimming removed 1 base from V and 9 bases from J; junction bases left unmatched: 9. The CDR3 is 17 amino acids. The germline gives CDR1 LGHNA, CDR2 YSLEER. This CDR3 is CASSQATLAGGPGEQFF. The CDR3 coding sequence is TGCGCCAGCAGCCAAGCGACACTAGCGGGAGGGCCTGGTGAGCAGTTCTTC.

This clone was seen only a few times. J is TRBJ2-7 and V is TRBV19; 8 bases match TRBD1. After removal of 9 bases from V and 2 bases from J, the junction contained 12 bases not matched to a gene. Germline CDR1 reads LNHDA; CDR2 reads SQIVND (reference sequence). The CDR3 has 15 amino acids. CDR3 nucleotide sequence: TGTGCCAGCCAGGAAGGGACAGGTCCTACCTACGAGCAGTACTTC. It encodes CASQEGTGPTYEQYF.

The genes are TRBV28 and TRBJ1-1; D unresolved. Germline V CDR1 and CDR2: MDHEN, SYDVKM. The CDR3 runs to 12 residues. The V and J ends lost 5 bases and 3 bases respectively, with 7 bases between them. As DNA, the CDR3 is TGTGCCAGCAGTCGTCTTGACACTGAAGCTTTCTTT. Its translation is CASSRLDTEAFF.

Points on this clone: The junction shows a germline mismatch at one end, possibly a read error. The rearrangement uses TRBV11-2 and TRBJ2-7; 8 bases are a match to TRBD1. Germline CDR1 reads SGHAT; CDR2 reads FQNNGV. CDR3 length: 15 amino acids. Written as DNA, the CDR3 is TGTGCCAGCACCTTAGAGACGAGACAGGGGTTCGAGCAGTACTTC. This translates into CASTLETRQGFEQYF.

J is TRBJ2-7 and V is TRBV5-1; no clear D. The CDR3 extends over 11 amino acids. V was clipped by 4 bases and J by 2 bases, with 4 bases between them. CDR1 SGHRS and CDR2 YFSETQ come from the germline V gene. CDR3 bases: TGCGCCAGCAGCCCCGCCTACGAGCAGTACTTC. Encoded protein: CASSPAYEQYF.

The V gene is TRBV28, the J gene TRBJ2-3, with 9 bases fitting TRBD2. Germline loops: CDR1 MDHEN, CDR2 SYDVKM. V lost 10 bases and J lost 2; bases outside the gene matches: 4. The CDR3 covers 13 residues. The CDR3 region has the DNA TGTGCCACATTAGCGGGAGACACAGATACGCAGTATTTT. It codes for CATLAGDTDTQYF.

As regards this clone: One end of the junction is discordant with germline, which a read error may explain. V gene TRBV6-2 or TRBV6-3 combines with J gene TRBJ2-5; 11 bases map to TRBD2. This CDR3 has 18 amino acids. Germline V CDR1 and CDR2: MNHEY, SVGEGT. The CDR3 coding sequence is TGTGCCAGCAGTAACTCCATCCGAAGACTAGCGGGACGGGAGACCCAGTACTTC. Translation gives CASSNSIRRLAGRETQYF.

The CDR3 spells CASSRLAGGVWNQPQHF. CDR3 DNA: TGTGCCAGTAGCAGGCTCGCCGGGGGGGTATGGAATCAGCCCCAGCATTTT. J is TRBJ1-5 and V is TRBV19; possible D gene TRBD1, 5 bases. Between the trimmed V and J ends, which lost 6 bases and 4 bases, there was a span of 22 bases. Germline values: CDR1 LNHDA, CDR2 SQIVND (reference sequence). The CDR3 consists of 17 residues.

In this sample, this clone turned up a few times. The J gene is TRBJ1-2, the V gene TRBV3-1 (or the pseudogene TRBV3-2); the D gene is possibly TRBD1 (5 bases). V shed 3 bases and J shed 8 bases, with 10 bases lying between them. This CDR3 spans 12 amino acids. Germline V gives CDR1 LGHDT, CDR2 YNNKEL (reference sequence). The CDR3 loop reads CASSQAGVGYTF. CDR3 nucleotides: TGTGCCAGCAGCCAGGCGGGGGTGGGCTACACCTTC.

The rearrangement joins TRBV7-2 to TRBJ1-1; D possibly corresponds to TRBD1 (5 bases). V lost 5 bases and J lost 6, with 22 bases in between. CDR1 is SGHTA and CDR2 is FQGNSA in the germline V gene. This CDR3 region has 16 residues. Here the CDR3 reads CASSMNRRVGGSEAFF. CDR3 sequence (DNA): TGTGCCAGCAGCATGAATAGACGTGTTGGGGGGTCTGAAGCTTTCTTT.

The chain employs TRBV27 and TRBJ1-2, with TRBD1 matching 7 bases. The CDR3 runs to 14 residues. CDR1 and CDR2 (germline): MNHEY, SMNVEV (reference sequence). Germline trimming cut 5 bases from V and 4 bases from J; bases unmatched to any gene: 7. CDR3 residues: CASSATDRVYGYTF. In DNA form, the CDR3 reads TGTGCCAGCAGTGCAACTGACAGGGTCTATGGCTACACCTTC.

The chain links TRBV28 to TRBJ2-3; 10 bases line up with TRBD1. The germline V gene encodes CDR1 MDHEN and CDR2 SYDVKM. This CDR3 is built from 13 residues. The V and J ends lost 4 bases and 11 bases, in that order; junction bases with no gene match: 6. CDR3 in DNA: TGTGCCAGCAGTTCTCCCGGGACAGGGGTGCAGTATTTT. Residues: CASSSPGTGVQYF.

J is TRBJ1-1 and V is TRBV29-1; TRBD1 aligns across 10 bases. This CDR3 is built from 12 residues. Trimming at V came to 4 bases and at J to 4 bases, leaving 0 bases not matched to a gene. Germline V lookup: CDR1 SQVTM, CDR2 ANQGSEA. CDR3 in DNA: TGCAGCGTTGGACAGGGGGCCACTGAAGCTTTCTTT. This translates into CSVGQGATEAFF. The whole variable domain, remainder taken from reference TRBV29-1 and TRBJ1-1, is SAVISQKPSRDICQRGTSLTIQCQVDSQVTMMFWYRQQPGQSLTLIATANQGSEATYESGFVIDKFPISRPNLTFSTLTVSNMSPEDSSIYLCSVGQGATEAFFGQGTRLTVV.

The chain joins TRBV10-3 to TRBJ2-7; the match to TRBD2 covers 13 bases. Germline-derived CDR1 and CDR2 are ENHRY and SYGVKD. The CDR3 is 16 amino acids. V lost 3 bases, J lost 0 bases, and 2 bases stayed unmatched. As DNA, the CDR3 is TGTGCCATCAGTGAAGGGACTAGCGGGACCTCCTACGAGCAGTACTTC. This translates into CAISEGTSGTSYEQYF.

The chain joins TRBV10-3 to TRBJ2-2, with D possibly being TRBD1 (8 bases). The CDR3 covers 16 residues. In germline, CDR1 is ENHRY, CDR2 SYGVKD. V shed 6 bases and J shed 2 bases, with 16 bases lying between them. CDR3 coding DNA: TGTGCCATCAGAATAGGACAGGGACTAAACACCGGGGAGCTGTTTTTT. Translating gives CAIRIGQGLNTGELFF.

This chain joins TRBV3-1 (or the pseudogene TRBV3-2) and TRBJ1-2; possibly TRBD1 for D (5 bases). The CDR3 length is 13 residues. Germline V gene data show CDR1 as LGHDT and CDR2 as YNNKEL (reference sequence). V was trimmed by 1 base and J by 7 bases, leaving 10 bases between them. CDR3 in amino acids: CASSQAGYGGYTF. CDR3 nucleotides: TGTGCCAGCAGCCAAGCAGGGTATGGTGGCTACACCTTC.

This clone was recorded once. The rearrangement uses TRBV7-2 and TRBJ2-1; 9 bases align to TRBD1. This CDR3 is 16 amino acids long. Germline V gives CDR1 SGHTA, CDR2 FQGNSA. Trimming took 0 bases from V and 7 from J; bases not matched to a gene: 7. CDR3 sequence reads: CASSLAGTGTGNEQFF. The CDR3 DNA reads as TGTGCCAGCAGCTTAGCCGGGACAGGGACTGGGAATGAGCAGTTCTTC.

The CDR3 DNA reads as TGTGCCAGCAGTTATAGGTATTTGGGCCGGGAGACTTACGAGCAGTACTTC. Protein product: CASSYRYLGRETYEQYF. The genes are TRBV27 and TRBJ2-7, with D tentatively TRBD2 (6 bases). Trimming cost V 4 bases and J 4 bases, with 23 bases left between them. The germline gives CDR1 MNHEY, CDR2 SMNVEV (reference sequence). The CDR3 length is 17 residues.

The CDR3 DNA reads as TGCGCCAGCAGCGACTTGAGAGGACTAGCGGCTCAAGAGACCCAGTACTTC. Its translation: CASSDLRGLAAQETQYF. The chain has TRBV5-1 and TRBJ2-5; 10 nucleotides agree with TRBD2. V shed 4 bases and J 2 bases; nucleotides not matched to a gene: 11. Germline V CDR1 and CDR2: SGHRS, YFSETQ. This CDR3 has 17 residues. Looking up the rest from reference TRBV5-1 and TRBJ2-5 gives the full variable domain: KAGVTQTPRYLIKTRGQQVTLSCSPISGHRSVSWYQQTPGQGLQFLFEYFSETQRNKGNFPGRFSGRQFSNSRSEMNVSTLELGDSALYLCASSDLRGLAAQETQYFGPGTRLLVL.

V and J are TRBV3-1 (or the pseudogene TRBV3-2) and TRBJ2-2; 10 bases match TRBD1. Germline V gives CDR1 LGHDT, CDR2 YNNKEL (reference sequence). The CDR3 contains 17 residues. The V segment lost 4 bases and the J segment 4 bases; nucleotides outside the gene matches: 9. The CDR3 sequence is CASSPTGTGVGTGELFF. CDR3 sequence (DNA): TGTGCCAGCAGCCCCACCGGGACAGGGGTTGGCACCGGGGAGCTGTTTTTT.

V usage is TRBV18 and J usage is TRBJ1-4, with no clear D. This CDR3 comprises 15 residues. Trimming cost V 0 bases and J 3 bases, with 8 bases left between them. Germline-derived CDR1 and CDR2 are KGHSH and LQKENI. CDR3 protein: CASSPPSVANEKLFF. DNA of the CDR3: TGTGCCAGCTCACCACCGTCGGTTGCTAATGAAAAACTGTTTTTT.